The 29 T cell receptor beta chains below come from one sample, sequenced in a study of blood T cells in healthy people across ages. Together with a sample-barcoded 5' primer, a J-beta primer mix was included in a second PCR lasting roughly 6 to 12 cycles. TCRdb reprocessed the 5' RACE reads with MiXCR, giving one entry per CDR3 protein. This table holds 590,000 or so distinct CDR3 sequences, roughly 30% found once. The sequenced sample was blood. Source of these receptors: a woman aged 80 or older in good health.

This clonotype has more than one count but fewer than ten. A read error is possible here, since a much larger clone lies one base away. The chain couples TRBV20-1 to TRBJ1-1; no reliable D call. V was cut by 4 bases and J by 3 bases, with 12 bases left in between. Germline CDR1 and CDR2: DFQATT and SNEGSKA (reference sequence). The CDR3 extends over 13 amino acids. The DNA of the CDR3 is TGCAGTGCTATGGACGGACGATACACTGAAGCTTTCTTT. It codes for CSAMDGRYTEAFF.

This clonotype occurred many times. Given a much more abundant clone one base away, this may be a read error. The chain links TRBV12-3 or TRBV12-4 to TRBJ2-1; 8 nucleotides line up with TRBD2. The CDR3 covers 14 residues. V dropped 6 bases and J dropped 11; count of bases not matched to a gene: 12. CDR3 sequence (DNA): TGTGCCAGCAGCAATACCGGGACTAGGAGCAAGCAGTTCTTC. Translating it yields CASSNTGTRSKQFF.

This clonotype was observed many times. The V call is TRBV7-2, the J call TRBJ2-5; 9 nucleotides line up with TRBD2. Germline values: CDR1 SGHTA, CDR2 FQGNSA. The V and J ends lost 5 bases and 4 bases, in that order; junction bases with no gene match: 8. The CDR3 contains 15 residues. In nucleotides, the CDR3 is TGTGCCAGCAGCCCTGCGCGGCGGGGGGGAGAGACCCAGTACTTC. It yields the protein CASSPARRGGETQYF.

To note about this clonotype: A much larger clone lies a single base off, so this may be a read error. The chain recombines TRBV12-3 or TRBV12-4 with TRBJ2-3, with 8 bases fitting TRBD1. The CDR3 runs to 16 residues. The CDR3 reads CASSAPGRGLADTPYF. In nucleotides, the CDR3 is TGTGCCAGCAGTGCCCCGGGCAGGGGGCTCGCAGATACGCCGTATTTT.

This clonotype was seen at least ten times. The chain has TRBV5-1 and TRBJ1-1; D may be TRBD1 (5 bases). Trimming took off 1 base at V and 1 base at J, with 14 bases between the two ends. This CDR3 is built from 16 residues. Germline CDR1 SGHRS, CDR2 YFSETQ. The CDR3, as DNA: TGCGCCAGCAGCTTGAAGGGAGTTAGGGGGAACACTGAAGCTTTCTTT. This translates into CASSLKGVRGNTEAFF.

This clonotype was observed at least ten times. The genes are TRBV4-2 and TRBJ1-6; D is unclear. CDR1 is LGHNA, CDR2 YNFKEQ, per germline. V was trimmed by 1 base and J by 9 bases, leaving 10 bases between them. The CDR3 extends over 14 amino acids. CDR3 protein: CASSQALISSPLHF. The CDR3 DNA sequence: TGTGCCAGCAGCCAAGCATTAATAAGTTCACCCCTCCACTTT.

This clonotype has only a few counts. This sequence joins TRBV30 and TRBJ1-1, with TRBD1 identical over 8 bases. Germline V gene sequence: CDR1 GTSNPN, CDR2 SVGIG (reference sequence). CDR3 length equals 14 residues. V lost 3 bases and J lost 5; bases outside the gene matches: 8. The CDR3 loop reads CAWRASDRETEAFF. CDR3 coding DNA: TGTGCCTGGAGAGCCTCGGACAGGGAGACTGAAGCTTTCTTT.

The chain employs TRBV7-3 and TRBJ2-1; 11 nucleotides align to TRBD2. Per germline, CDR1 SGHTA and CDR2 FQGTGA. This CDR3 spans 16 amino acids. J was trimmed by 6 bases and V by 6 bases; bases with no gene match: 10. The DNA for the CDR3 is TGTGCCAGCAGTTCTAGCGGGGGGACTACCGGCAATGAGCAGTTCTTC. Protein sequence: CASSSSGGTTGNEQFF.

This chain joins TRBV7-2 and TRBJ2-7; 11 positions match TRBD2. The CDR3 is made up of 15 amino acids. Germline CDR1 SGHTA, CDR2 FQGNSA. V was clipped by 7 bases and J by 0 bases; unmatched bases: 5. The CDR3 region is CASTRLAGSSYEQYF. The CDR3 DNA reads as TGTGCCAGCACCCGACTAGCGGGGAGCTCCTACGAGCAGTACTTC.

This chain uses TRBV3-1 with TRBJ1-2; 7 nucleotides align to TRBD1. Germline V gene sequence: CDR1 LGHDT, CDR2 YNNKEL (reference sequence). V dropped 1 base and J dropped 4; count of bases not matched to a gene: 9. The CDR3 has 16 amino acids. In DNA, the CDR3 is TGTGCCAGCAGCCAAGGGGACGAGGGGGCCAGCTATGGCTACACCTTC. It is translated as CASSQGDEGASYGYTF. Full variable domain (missing parts from reference TRBV3-1 and TRBJ1-2): DTAVSQTPKYLVTQMGNDKSIKCEQNLGHDTMYWYKQDSKKFLKIMFSYNNKELIINETVPNRFSPKSPDKAHLNLHINSLELGDSAVYFCASSQGDEGASYGYTFGSGTRLTVV.

The chain joins TRBV3-1 to TRBJ2-5; D is perhaps TRBD2 (6 bases). V lost 3 bases to trimming and J lost 2 bases, with 13 bases between them. Per germline, CDR1 LGHDT and CDR2 YNNKEL (reference sequence). The CDR3 consists of 15 residues. The CDR3: CASSHLVGGQETQYF. For the CDR3, the DNA is TGTGCCAGCAGCCACTTGGTGGGAGGACAAGAGACCCAGTACTTC.

This clonotype has at least ten counts. The chain links TRBV9 to TRBJ2-3; D ambiguous. The CDR3 loop spans 12 amino acids. Germline lookup yields CDR1 SGDLS and CDR2 YYNGEE. With 4 bases removed from V and 4 bases from J, the gap between germline ends came to 7 bases. The CDR3 DNA reads as TGTGCCAGCAGCCCACTTTCAGATACGCAGTATTTT. Translated, it gives CASSPLSDTQYF.

In its sample, this clonotype was seen many times. J is TRBJ2-1 and V is TRBV12-3 or TRBV12-4, with D tentatively TRBD2 (6 bases). The CDR3 covers 14 residues. V was pared by 3 bases and J by 8 bases, with 14 bases between. The CDR3 DNA is TGTGCCAGCAGTTTTAACGGGGGTTCGGATGAGCAGTTCTTC. This gives the protein CASSFNGGSDEQFF.

The gene calls are TRBV7-3 and TRBJ1-1, with D maybe TRBD1 (6 bases). The V gene lost 5 bases and the J gene lost 5 bases, with 15 bases spanning the gap. The CDR3 spans 14 residues. CDR1 and CDR2 (germline): SGHTA, FQGTGA. The CDR3 reads CASSPPGVETEAFF. The DNA of the CDR3 is TGTGCCAGCAGCCCGCCAGGGGTGGAAACTGAAGCTTTCTTT.

The sample holds many counts of this clonotype. The CDR3 sequence: CASSPEPGGQFF. DNA of the CDR3: TGTGCCAGCTCACCGGAACCGGGGGGACAGTTCTTC. The J gene is TRBJ2-1, the V gene TRBV18, with 7 bases fitting TRBD2. The CDR3 has 12 amino acids. The V and J ends lost 3 bases and 13 bases, in that order; junction bases with no gene match: 6. Looked up from germline, CDR1 is KGHSH and CDR2 is LQKENI.

In its sample, this clonotype was seen many times. The genes are TRBV7-2 and TRBJ1-2; TRBD1 might be the D (5 bases). The CDR3 totals 15 residues. The V gene lost 5 bases and the J gene lost 1 base, with 14 bases spanning the gap. Germline values: CDR1 SGHTA, CDR2 FQGNSA. DNA of the CDR3: TGTGCCAGCAGCATGGCAGGGCAGGTTAACTATGGCTACACCTTC. Its protein is CASSMAGQVNYGYTF.

The V call is TRBV6-2 or TRBV6-3, the J call TRBJ2-4; D not resolved. Germline CDR1 is MNHEY and CDR2 is SVGEGT. The CDR3 is made up of 15 amino acids. Trimming cost V 4 bases and J 0 bases, with 10 bases left between them. The CDR3 nucleotides are TGTGCCAGCAGTTTGGAAGGGAAAGCCAAAAACATTCAGTACTTC. Protein product: CASSLEGKAKNIQYF.

This clonotype was counted ten times or more. This chain links TRBV7-2 with TRBJ2-3, with 8 bases identical to TRBD1. With V trimmed by 4 bases and J by 1 base, 4 bases remained unmatched. Germline V gene data show CDR1 as SGHTA and CDR2 as FQGNSA. The CDR3 runs 15 residues. CDR3 residues: CASSSGGQGTDTQYF. In DNA form, the CDR3 reads TGTGCCAGCAGCTCCGGGGGACAGGGCACAGATACGCAGTATTTT.

The chain is built from TRBV4-2 and TRBJ1-1; tentatively, D is TRBD1 (5 bases). Germline CDR1 reads LGHNA; CDR2 reads YNFKEQ. With 7 bases removed from V and 0 bases from J, the gap between germline ends came to 15 bases. This CDR3 comprises 15 residues. CDR3 protein: CASTSEGLMNTEAFF. In DNA, the CDR3 is TGTGCCAGCACTTCGGAGGGACTTATGAACACTGAAGCTTTCTTT.

This clonotype has a single count. Just one base apart from a much larger clone, this may be a read error. The gene calls are TRBV9 and TRBJ2-5, with D possibly being TRBD2 (5 bases). Germline CDR1 is SGDLS and CDR2 is YYNGEE. This CDR3 is built from 13 residues. The CDR3 spells CASSKDLQEAQYF. The CDR3 DNA is TGTGCCAGCAGCAAGGACTTACAAGAGGCCCAGTACTTC.

This clonotype has at least ten counts. The chain carries TRBV4-1 and TRBJ2-1; 9 bases are a match to TRBD1. Trimming cost V 3 bases and J 5 bases; bases outside gene matches: 11. The CDR3 runs 17 residues. Looked up from germline, CDR1 is MGHRA and CDR2 is YSYEKL. The CDR3 DNA reads as TGCGCCAGCAGCCACTCTTATCCGGGACAGGGTGACAATGAGCAGTTCTTC. Its translation: CASSHSYPGQGDNEQFF.

This clonotype showed up just a few times. The chain couples TRBV6-2 or TRBV6-3 to TRBJ2-2; the match to TRBD2 covers 13 bases. CDR3 length equals 17 residues. Trimming took 8 bases from V and 6 from J; bases not matched to a gene: 12. Germline V gives CDR1 MNHEY, CDR2 SVGEGT. The CDR3 here is CASGGLAGPLSAGELFF. In DNA form, the CDR3 reads TGTGCCAGCGGGGGACTAGCGGGGCCGCTTTCCGCCGGGGAGCTGTTTTTT.

In its sample, this clonotype was seen many times. The chain links TRBV12-3 or TRBV12-4 to TRBJ2-1, with 7 nucleotides matching TRBD1. Trimming at V came to 4 bases and at J to 6 bases, leaving 6 bases not matched to a gene. This CDR3 comprises 14 residues. CDR3 amino acids: CASSSTGQLNEQFF. The CDR3 DNA reads as TGTGCCAGCAGTTCTACGGGACAGCTCAATGAGCAGTTCTTC.

The table lists this clonotype with many counts. This chain joins TRBV5-6 and TRBJ2-7; D might be TRBD2 (6 bases). V was cut by 7 bases and J by 5 bases, with 22 bases left in between. The germline V gene encodes CDR1 SGHDT and CDR2 YYEEEE. The CDR3 totals 15 residues. CDR3: CASGSGWGLQDEQYF. CDR3 sequence (DNA): TGTGCCAGCGGATCGGGTTGGGGACTTCAGGACGAGCAGTACTTC.

The CDR3 sequence: CASRGSQGSYEQYF. CDR3 DNA sequence: TGCGCCAGCAGGGGTAGCCAAGGCTCCTACGAGCAGTACTTC. The chain recombines TRBV5-1 with TRBJ2-7, with unresolved D. Germline V gene sequence: CDR1 SGHRS, CDR2 YFSETQ. CDR3 size: 14 residues. V was clipped by 5 bases and J by 0 bases, with 12 bases between them.

This clonotype was picked up a small number of times. The rearrangement uses TRBV9 and TRBJ1-1; TRBD1 matches 9 bases. V dropped 3 bases and J dropped 6; count of bases not matched to a gene: 12. Germline-derived CDR1 and CDR2 are SGDLS and YYNGEE. This CDR3 is 16 amino acids long. The CDR3 spells CASSGGTGRFSPEAFF. The CDR3 DNA is TGTGCCAGCAGCGGCGGGACAGGGAGGTTTTCCCCTGAAGCTTTCTTT.

In this sample, this clonotype turned up many times. The CDR3 coding sequence is TGTGCCAGCAGCTTAAGCGGGGGGGCCTACAATGAGCAGTTCTTC. Residues: CASSLSGGAYNEQFF. V usage is TRBV7-2 and J usage is TRBJ2-1; 10 bases are shared with TRBD2. V dropped 2 bases and J dropped 2; count of bases not matched to a gene: 0. Germline V lookup: CDR1 SGHTA, CDR2 FQGNSA. CDR3 length equals 15 residues.

This sequence joins TRBV6-4 and TRBJ2-1; TRBD2 agrees at 9 bases. CDR1 is MRHNA, CDR2 SNTAGT, per germline. The CDR3 has 14 residues. V was clipped by 6 bases and J by 8 bases; unmatched bases: 8. Written as DNA, the CDR3 is TGTGCCAGCAGGAAGCGGGGGGATCTCTATGAGCAGTTCTTC. Encoded protein: CASRKRGDLYEQFF.

This chain uses TRBV5-1 with TRBJ2-7; 12 positions agree with TRBD1. The J call may be incorrect, as the DNA end agrees better with TRBJ2-5. Germline lookup yields CDR1 SGHRS and CDR2 YFSETQ. The CDR3 runs to 16 residues. CDR3 DNA sequence: TGCGCCAGCAGCCAATCCGGGACAGGGGGCAGGGAGACCCAGTACTTC. Protein: CASSQSGTGGRETQYF.